The 6 T cell receptor delta chains listed next were all sequenced from one sample in a study of γδ T cells in repeated Plasmodium falciparum infection. Bulk repertoires came from Vgamma9/Vdelta2+ or Vdelta2-negative gammadelta T cells flow-sorted from PBMC. TCRdb reprocessed the multiplex PCR reads through CATT. The sample records 85,000 to 95,000 delta-chain clones, around 1.4% being singletons. The sample taken for sequencing was gamma-delta T cells from blood. These receptors came from a pool of human donors (malaria-infected and uninfected, not separated).

This clone has ten or more counts. The CDR3 DNA sequence: TGTGCTCTTGGGCAAGTATCATTGGGGATACGAGACACCGATAAACTCATCTTT. It specifies CALGQVSLGIRDTDKLIF. This rearrangement joins TRDV1 to TRDJ1, with TRDD3 identical over 9 bases. The CDR3 contains 18 residues. V shed 5 bases, J shed 0 bases, and the junction held 13 bases outside the gene matches. Looked up from germline, CDR1 is TSWWSYY and CDR2 is QGS.

A word on this clone: A far bigger clonotype differs at one base, so this is likely a read error. The same CDR3 also results from other DNA sequences found in this sample. The CDR3 DNA sequence: TGTGCCCCACTTCCGCTACTTACCGGGGGATTAGGAACCGATAAACTCATCTTT. Translation: CAPLPLLTGGLGTDKLIF. This chain joins TRDV3 and TRDJ1; 7 bases line up with TRDD3. TCRdb leaves out the J gene; it was filled in here by matching the DNA to germline. This CDR3 region has 18 residues. Germline CDR1 TVYSNPD, CDR2 GDNSRS (reference sequence). V lost 5 bases to trimming and J lost 2 bases; unmatched junction nucleotides: 23.

This clone was seen at least ten times. J is TRDJ2 and V is TRDV1, with 11 bases matching TRDD3. TCRdb does not report a J gene; here it was assigned by matching the DNA to germline references. The CDR3 covers 19 residues. CDR1 and CDR2 from the germline V gene are TSWWSYY and QGS. V gave up 0 bases and J gave up 4 bases; unmatched junction bases: 10. CDR3 protein: CALGELGRFLGDTTAQLFF. The CDR3 coding sequence is TGTGCTCTTGGGGAACTAGGGCGTTTCCTGGGGGATACGACAGCACAACTCTTCTTT.

A word on this clone: A read error is likely here: a far larger clone is one base away. The sample has other DNA sequences that encode this CDR3 too. The rearrangement joins TRDV2 to TRDJ1; 8 positions agree with TRDD3. TCRdb records no J gene; here it was assigned by comparing the DNA to germline. Trimming at V came to 0 bases and at J to 7 bases, leaving 21 bases not matched to a gene. The CDR3 is 19 residues long. CDR1 and CDR2 (germline): GEAIGNYY, EKD. CDR3 coding DNA: TGTGCCTGTGACACCGTAGTCCCGACGTATGACGGGGATACAACTAAACTCATCTTT. This gives the protein CACDTVVPTYDGDTTKLIF.

In the case of this clone: This DNA's translation differs at residue 14 from TCRdb's protein, which comes from a much larger clone; a read error is likely, and the protein shown is translated from the DNA. CDR3 sequence: CACDTDTGGPDPWGTRQMFF. CDR3 DNA sequence: TGTGCCTGTGACACGGATACTGGGGGACCCGACCCCTGGGGCACCCGACAGATGTTTTTC. The V and J genes are TRDV2 and TRDJ3, with 9 bases identical to TRDD3. Matching the DNA to germline supplied the J gene, which TCRdb does not give. This CDR3 comprises 20 residues. Germline V gene sequence: CDR1 GEAIGNYY, CDR2 EKD.

This clone was detected only a few times. A far larger clone is one nucleotide away, so this likely arose from a read error. This sample also contains other DNA sequences that code for the same CDR3. The J gene is TRDJ1, the V gene TRDV2; D might be TRDD3 (6 bases). TCRdb offers no J gene call, so here the DNA was matched to germline to obtain one. The CDR3 is 14 residues long. Per germline, CDR1 GEAIGNYY and CDR2 EKD. Trimming stripped 3 bases from V and 5 bases from J, with 15 bases between. The CDR3 region has the DNA TGTGCCTGTGACCCCTTGGGGGCTATAGATAAACTCATCTTT. It codes for CACDPLGAIDKLIF.